This T cell receptor beta chain was sequenced for a study of blood T cell repertoires in COVID-19. Study background: Acute and convalescent COVID-19 samples came from the United States, Italy and Spain. PBMCs, B-cell-depleted T cells, or T cells were the source of the cDNA or gDNA that made up the material.

Seattle cases were enrolled at active infection and followed longitudinally. In the authors' methods: Reference gene primer amplification in the assay estimated nucleated cell counts. Clones were read by immunoSEQ multiplex PCR, and TCRdb kept only the in-frame ones, dropping some. V, J and clone size are taken as reported in that table, and D and trimming were inferred from the DNA itself. The data hold approximately 200,000 clones, with 84% observed a single time. Source material: peripheral blood. This clonotype was sampled from an elderly woman with COVID-19, enrolled during active disease.

The CDR3 DNA reads as TGTGCCAGCTCGCAGGGGGTGAACACTGAAGCTTTCTTT. This encodes CASSQGVNTEAFF. The chain couples TRBV6-6 to TRBJ1-1, with 7 nucleotides matching TRBD1. V gave up 8 bases and J gave up 0 bases; unmatched junction bases: 3. The CDR3 runs to 13 residues. The germline V gene encodes CDR1 MNHNY and CDR2 SVGAGI (reference sequence).